Listed below are T cell receptor beta chains from one sample, sequenced in a study of CD8+CD57+ T cells in acquired aplastic anemia. MiXCR was run by TCRdb on the reads, yielding one entry per CDR3 protein. Among about 81,000 distinct CDR3 sequences listed, approximately 46% were seen once. Sequencing was done on a sample of sorted CD4+, CD8+, or CD8+CD57+ T cells (not recorded which) from PBMCs. These receptors came from a human donor in good health, serving as a control. Both conserved end residues are part of each CDR3. The D gene is left open where the match is weak. A clone size is listed for some rows: how often the clone was seen (once, few, many), or a class if it is expanded.

d_call	clone_size	v_call	j_call	cdr3_nt	cdr3_aa
TRBD1	many	TRBV9	TRBJ1-5	TGTGCCAGCTCTGACAGGGGCAATCAGCCCCAGCATTTT	CASSDRGNQPQHF
TRBD2	NA	TRBV6-1	TRBJ2-7	TGTGCCAGCAGTGCCCGGACTAGCGGAGGCCGTAGCGAGCAGTACTTC	CASSARTSGGRSEQYF
TRBD2	once	TRBV20-1	TRBJ2-1	TGCAGTGCTAGAGTGGGTAGCGGGGGGGCCGGTGGGCAGTTCTTC	CSARVGSGGAGGQFF
NA	many	TRBV12-3/TRBV12-4	TRBJ1-1	TGTGCCAGCACCGGGGGGACTGAAGCTTTCTTT	CASTGGTEAFF
NA	many	TRBV9	TRBJ1-3	TGTGCCAGCAGCGTAGCTGCAGGGTCGGGTGGAAACACCATATATTTT	CASSVAAGSGGNTIYF
NA	NA	TRBV7-9	TRBJ1-2	TGTGCCAGCAGCACCAACCAGCCCGACTATGGCTACACCTTC	CASSTNQPDYGYTF
NA	NA	TRBV10-2	TRBJ1-1	TGCGCCAGCAGTGACCAGGGAAGCACTGAAGCTTTCTTT	CASSDQGSTEAFF
NA	few	TRBV9	TRBJ1-1	TGTGCCAGCAGCGCTACAGGGCGCACTGAAGCTTTCTTT	CASSATGRTEAFF
NA	many	TRBV19	TRBJ2-7	TGTGCCAGTAGGCACGGACGACTGAGCGACGAGCAGTACTTC	CASRHGRLSDEQYF
NA	NA	TRBV29-1	TRBJ1-2	TGCAGCGTTGAAGAGCAAAACAACTATGGCTACACCTTC	CSVEEQNNYGYTF
TRBD2	many	TRBV10-2	TRBJ2-7	TGCGCCAGCAGTGCTGAAGGACTAGCGGGAAACGAGCAGTACTTC	CASSAEGLAGNEQYF
NA	many	TRBV19	TRBJ1-4	TGTGCCAGTAGCGACGGGGTGGAGGATGAAAAACTGTTTTTT	CASSDGVEDEKLFF
NA	many	TRBV2	TRBJ1-3	TGTGCCAGCACCCGGGACGAAGGAAACACCATATATTTT	CASTRDEGNTIYF
TRBD1	NA	TRBV20-1	TRBJ1-2	TGCAGTGCCAGGGTTGAAACACAGGGGTCGGGCTACACCTTC	CSARVETQGSGYTF
NA	NA	TRBV7-2	TRBJ1-6	TGTGCCAGCAGCTTGGGACATTCTAATTCACCCCTCCACTTT	CASSLGHSNSPLHF
NA	NA	TRBV25-1	TRBJ1-1	TGTGCCAGCAGTGAATATCACTCTATAGCTTTCTTT	CASSEYHSIAFF
NA	NA	TRBV18	TRBJ1-1	TGTGCCAGCTCACCAGAACAGCCAGTCTTGAACACTGAAGCTTTCTTT	CASSPEQPVLNTEAFF
NA	NA	TRBV10-3	TRBJ1-1	TGTGCCATCAGTGAGTCGAGGGAGGACACTGAAGCTTTCTTT	CAISESREDTEAFF
NA	few	TRBV13	TRBJ2-5	TGTGCCAGCAGCTTAGCCCGGGGTAGTGAAGAGACCCAGTACTTC	CASSLARGSEETQYF
TRBD2	NA	TRBV7-2	TRBJ2-7	TGTGCCAGCAGCTGGGGACTAGCGGGGGGGTACGAGCAGTACTTC	CASSWGLAGGYEQYF
NA	NA	TRBV7-9	TRBJ2-7	TGTGCCAGCAGCTTCTCCCAAACCTACGAGCAGTACTTC	CASSFSQTYEQYF
NA	few	TRBV19	TRBJ1-1	TGTGCCAGTAGTGTTACCCATGGGGGCAATGAAGCTTTCTTT	CASSVTHGGNEAFF
TRBD1	many	TRBV29-1	TRBJ1-1	TGCAGCGTTGAAACAGGGGGGAACACTGAAGCTTTCTTT	CSVETGGNTEAFF
NA	NA	TRBV28	TRBJ1-5	TGTGCCAGCAGTTTCGGGACAAGTAATCAGCCCCAGCATTTT	CASSFGTSNQPQHF
NA	NA	TRBV30	TRBJ1-3	TGTGCCCTGGGCTCTGGAAACACCATATATTTT	CALGSGNTIYF
NA	NA	TRBV19	TRBJ1-5	TGTGCCAGTCGGGGGCCTAATAGCAATCAGCCCCAGCATTTT	CASRGPNSNQPQHF
NA	many	TRBV9	TRBJ1-3	TGTGCCAGCAGCGTAGGTGGGGTCTCTGGAAACACCATATATTTT	CASSVGGVSGNTIYF
NA	NA	TRBV6-1	TRBJ2-2	TGTGCCAGCAGTGAAGGATGGAACACCGGGGAGCTGTTTTTT	CASSEGWNTGELFF
NA	NA	TRBV25-1	TRBJ1-1	TGTGCCAGCAGTGAATCCTACACTGAAGCTTTCTTT	CASSESYTEAFF
NA	NA	TRBV20-1	TRBJ1-6	TGCAGTGCTCAAGATAATTCACCCCTCCACTTT	CSAQDNSPLHF
NA	many	TRBV25-1	TRBJ2-3	TGTGCCAGCAGTGCCCTACCGACTGCGGGGAGATACACAGATACGCAGTATTTT	CASSALPTAGRYTDTQYF
TRBD1	many	TRBV19	TRBJ2-1	TGTGCCAGTAGCCCACACAGGGGTGGATCGGACAATGAGCAGTTCTTC	CASSPHRGGSDNEQFF
NA	NA	TRBV25-1	TRBJ1-6	TGTGCCATCAGTGAGTCAGCAGGGGCGAAAACACCCCTCCACTTT	CAISESAGAKTPLHF
NA	few	TRBV28	TRBJ2-7	TGTGCCAGCAGTTTAGGGTTCCAGAGCAGCTCCTACGAGCAGTACTTC	CASSLGFQSSSYEQYF
NA	NA	TRBV6-5	TRBJ2-1	TGTGCCAGCAGTTACCAGGACCGAAATGAGCAGTTCTTC	CASSYQDRNEQFF
NA	few	TRBV19	TRBJ1-5	TGTGCCAGTAGTATAGATACCGATCAGCCCCAGCATTTT	CASSIDTDQPQHF
TRBD1	NA	TRBV24-1	TRBJ2-1	TGTGCCACCAGTGATACTACAGGGGTTGCCCATAATGAGCAGTTCTTC	CATSDTTGVAHNEQFF
TRBD1	NA	TRBV19	TRBJ2-7	TGTGCCAGTAGGGAATCAGGGACAGGGAATTACGAGCAGTACTTC	CASRESGTGNYEQYF
NA	many	TRBV2	TRBJ1-1	TGTGCCAGCAGTGAATTTGGAGCTAACACTGAAGCTTTCTTT	CASSEFGANTEAFF
TRBD2	NA	TRBV6-4	TRBJ2-3	TGTGCCAGCAGTGTCTCCGGGACTAGCGGGGGCCTGAGCACAGATACGCAGTATTTT	CASSVSGTSGGLSTDTQYF
NA	NA	TRBV10-3	TRBJ2-5	TGTGCCATCAGTGTCAGCGCCCAAGAGACCCAGTACTTC	CAISVSAQETQYF
TRBD2	NA	TRBV25-1	TRBJ2-3	TGTGCCAGCAGTGCCCTAGCGGGAGCGGTCGACTCGCGAGATACGCAGTATTTT	CASSALAGAVDSRDTQYF
NA	NA	TRBV7-9	TRBJ1-2	TGTGCCAGCAGCCCAGACGGGTATGGCTACACCTTC	CASSPDGYGYTF
TRBD1	many	TRBV9	TRBJ2-3	TGTGCCAGCAGCTCACGGACAGGGGGACGCACAGATACGCAGTATTTT	CASSSRTGGRTDTQYF
NA	NA	TRBV10-2	TRBJ2-3	TGCGCCAGCAGCGTGAGGGGTGGCACAGATACGCAGTATTTT	CASSVRGGTDTQYF
TRBD2	NA	TRBV11-2	TRBJ2-1	TGTGCCAGCAGCCGGTCAGGACTAGCGACTTCCTACAATGAGCAGCTCTTC	CASSRSGLATSYNEQLF
NA	NA	TRBV9	TRBJ2-2	TGTGCCAGCAGCGTCGGGCCTCCGGGGGCCGGGGAGCTGTTTTTT	CASSVGPPGAGELFF
TRBD2	many	TRBV9	TRBJ2-1	TGTGCCAGCAGCGTTAGTAGCGGGGGTGCGCGGGTTGAGCAGTTCTTC	CASSVSSGGARVEQFF
TRBD1	once	TRBV29-1	TRBJ2-7	TGCAGCGTCCGGGGACAGCCCCCATGGGAGCAGTACTTC	CSVRGQPPWEQYF